This T cell receptor (beta chain) is drawn from a study of T cell responses to AZD1222 COVID-19 vaccine. Using immunoSEQ multiplex PCR, the repertoire was profiled, and TCRdb retains in-frame clones only, with some absent. The data hold 210,000 or so clones, with roughly 94% observed a single time. Losses at the gene ends were 1 base for V and 11 bases for J; bases not matched to a gene: 6. The germline gives CDR1 SGHTA, CDR2 FQGNSA. The CDR3 is made up of 13 amino acids. The rearrangement links TRBV7-2 to TRBJ1-1; 8 bases line up with TRBD1. This sequence was found in an adult who received the MenACWY meningococcal vaccine as a control. Sequenced material: peripheral blood, taken 28 days after the second dose of the MenACWY control vaccine. CDR3 DNA: TGTGCCAGCAGCTTAGACAGGGGGTCGTTGGCTTTCTTT. It is translated as CASSLDRGSLAFF.